The 28 T cell receptor beta chains given below trace back to one sample, sequenced in a study of CD8 T cells in ankylosing spondylitis. Each CDR3 protein gets one entry after TCRdb re-called the 5' RACE reads with MiXCR. In the table there are 200,000 to 300,000 distinct CDR3 sequences, more than 20% of which are singletons. Sequenced: blood, either unsorted or a sorted T cell fraction (not recorded which). These receptors originate from a male donor with ankylosing spondylitis or in good health (not recorded which).

This clonotype came up many times. This sequence joins TRBV5-1 and TRBJ1-2; a weak D match, TRBD1 (5 bases). The CDR3 sequence is 16 residues long. The germline V gene has CDR1 SGHRS and CDR2 YFSETQ. V dropped 7 bases and J dropped 2 bases, with 21 bases sitting between them. CDR3 DNA: TGCGCCAGCCACTTTTCGGGTGGGGACGACAACTATGGCTACACCTTC. It specifies CASHFSGGDDNYGYTF. Variable domain in full (rest from reference TRBV5-1 and TRBJ1-2): KAGVTQTPRYLIKTRGQQVTLSCSPISGHRSVSWYQQTPGQGLQFLFEYFSETQRNKGNFPGRFSGRQFSNSRSEMNVSTLELGDSALYLCASHFSGGDDNYGYTFGSGTRLTVV.

This clonotype appeared many times. V usage is TRBV11-2 and J usage is TRBJ2-7; 9 nucleotides align to TRBD2. From germline, CDR1 is SGHAT and CDR2 FQNNGV. V was clipped by 3 bases and J by 2 bases; unmatched bases: 8. This CDR3 is 16 amino acids long. The chain's CDR3 is CASSLRGLAPPYEQYF. DNA for the CDR3: TGTGCCAGCAGCTTGCGGGGACTAGCTCCCCCCTACGAGCAGTACTTC.

This clonotype showed up just a few times. The gene calls are TRBV27 and TRBJ1-4; D uncertain. V was cut by 1 base and J by 5 bases, with 11 bases left in between. CDR3 length equals 15 residues. The germline CDR1 and CDR2 sequences are MNHEY and SMNVEV (reference sequence). CDR3 loop: CASSLYGDRNEKLFF. CDR3 nucleotide sequence: TGTGCCAGCAGTTTATACGGAGATAGGAATGAAAAACTGTTTTTT.

Many counts were recorded for this clonotype. CDR3 loop: CASSRYPPTSGVTDTQYF. In DNA form, the CDR3 reads TGTGCCAGCAGCCGATATCCCCCGACTAGCGGTGTCACAGATACGCAGTATTTT. This chain connects TRBV4-2 to TRBJ2-3, with 9 bases that match TRBD2. The CDR3 consists of 18 residues. The ends lost 4 bases at V and 2 bases at J; junction bases unmatched: 13. CDR1 and CDR2 (germline): LGHNA, YNFKEQ.

The chain carries TRBV29-1 and TRBJ2-7; D unclear. Germline assignment: CDR1 SQVTM and CDR2 ANQGSEA. Trimming took off 4 bases at V and 2 bases at J, with 6 bases between the two ends. This CDR3 has 11 residues. Written as DNA, the CDR3 is TGCAGCGTTGGACCAACCTACGAGCAGTACTTC. Translation: CSVGPTYEQYF.

This clonotype was counted at least ten times. The rearrangement joins TRBV29-1 to TRBJ2-5, with 11 nucleotides matching TRBD2. Germline CDR1 and CDR2: SQVTM and ANQGSEA. CDR3 length equals 14 residues. Trimming at V came to 6 bases and at J to 2 bases, leaving 5 bases not matched to a gene. CDR3 coding DNA: TGCAGCGTCGGCCTAGCGGGGGGACAAGAGACCCAGTACTTC. It is translated as CSVGLAGGQETQYF.

This sequence joins TRBV20-1 and TRBJ2-2; 7 bases align to TRBD2. The CDR3 contains 15 residues. CDR1 DFQATT and CDR2 SNEGSKA come from the germline V gene (reference sequence). V trimming: 0 bases; J trimming: 3 bases; junction bases outside the gene matches: 4. CDR3 protein: CSARDPGGDTGELFF. The CDR3 DNA sequence: TGCAGTGCTAGAGACCCTGGGGGGGACACCGGGGAGCTGTTTTTT.

This clonotype was detected ten times or more. CDR3 nucleotide sequence: TGTGCCAGCAGCTCCCCGAGTGGACCTAACTATGGCTACACCTTC. It is translated as CASSSPSGPNYGYTF. The V and J genes are TRBV7-2 and TRBJ1-2, with D uncertain. The CDR3 spans 15 residues. The V gene lost 4 bases and the J gene lost 0 bases, with 12 bases spanning the gap. The germline V gene has CDR1 SGHTA and CDR2 FQGNSA.

The CDR3 sequence is CASSQMAGGETQYF. The CDR3 DNA sequence: TGTGCCAGCAGCCAAATGGCTGGGGGGGAGACCCAGTACTTC. The chain joins TRBV7-3 to TRBJ2-5, with D maybe TRBD2 (6 bases). Germline V gives CDR1 SGHTA, CDR2 FQGTGA. The germline V and J ends were trimmed by 5 bases and 5 bases, with 15 bases remaining between them. The CDR3 is made up of 14 amino acids.

The chain has TRBV7-9 and TRBJ2-3, with TRBD2 identical over 7 bases. CDR1 is SEHNR, CDR2 FQNEAQ, per germline (reference sequence). V shed 4 bases and J 5 bases; nucleotides not matched to a gene: 6. The CDR3 spans 14 residues. The CDR3 region has the DNA TGTGCCAGCAGCTCGTTGGGGGGGGGAGATACGCAGTATTTT. As protein: CASSSLGGGDTQYF.

This clonotype was counted many times. V usage is TRBV4-2 and J usage is TRBJ1-5; no clear D gene. Germline V gives CDR1 LGHNA, CDR2 YNFKEQ. CDR3 size: 14 residues. Trimming took off 1 base at V and 6 bases at J, with 10 bases between the two ends. The CDR3 here is CASSQVGSGQPQHF. The CDR3 nucleotides are TGTGCCAGCAGCCAAGTGGGGTCTGGTCAGCCCCAGCATTTT.

In regard to this clonotype: A much larger clone differs by one base, so this may be a read error. The chain has TRBV7-2 and TRBJ2-1; D gene unclear. The CDR3 runs to 14 residues. Germline lookup yields CDR1 SGHTA and CDR2 FQGNSA. CDR3 residues: CASSLNRIYNKQFF. The CDR3 coding sequence is TGTGCCAGCAGCTTAAACAGAATTTACAATAAGCAGTTCTTC.

This clonotype was counted between two and nine times. The V and J genes are TRBV20-1 and TRBJ2-3; maybe TRBD1 (7 bases). The CDR3 spans 13 residues. The germline V gene has CDR1 DFQATT and CDR2 SNEGSKA (reference sequence). Trimming pared 3 bases from V and 5 bases from J, leaving 12 bases between. The CDR3 DNA reads as TGCAGTGCTAGTCAGGGGGGTAGAGATACGCAGTATTTT. This translates into CSASQGGRDTQYF.

This clonotype was recorded many times. The chain links TRBV7-6 to TRBJ2-1, with D perhaps assigned TRBD1 or TRBD2 (6 bases each). The CDR3 extends over 15 amino acids. From germline, CDR1 is SGHVS and CDR2 FNYEAQ. The ends were cut back, 5 bases at V and 4 bases at J, with 15 bases in the middle. CDR3 protein: CASSPLWGAYNEQFF. DNA for the CDR3: TGTGCCAGCAGCCCTTTGTGGGGGGCTTACAATGAGCAGTTCTTC.

This chain connects TRBV4-1 to TRBJ2-7; weak D call: TRBD1 (7 bases). This CDR3 is 16 amino acids long. With 1 base removed from V and 4 bases from J, the gap between germline ends came to 17 bases. Germline CDR1 MGHRA, CDR2 YSYEKL. CDR3 nucleotides: TGCGCCAGCAGCCAAGGGGGCCAGGGGGGATTTTACGAGCAGTACTTC. Protein sequence: CASSQGGQGGFYEQYF.

This clonotype was observed at least ten times. The V and J genes are TRBV20-1 and TRBJ1-3; 9 bases align to TRBD1. The CDR3 is made up of 13 amino acids. The germline V gene has CDR1 DFQATT and CDR2 SNEGSKA (reference sequence). V dropped 6 bases and J dropped 5; count of bases not matched to a gene: 5. In DNA, the CDR3 is TGCAGTGCCCTGGGACAGGGTAGAAACACCATATATTTT. It translates to CSALGQGRNTIYF.

The sample holds many counts of this clonotype. The J gene is TRBJ2-1, the V gene TRBV9, with 9 bases that match TRBD1. Losses at the gene ends were 0 bases for V and 4 bases for J; bases not matched to a gene: 8. The CDR3 runs to 17 residues. From germline, CDR1 is SGDLS and CDR2 YYNGEE. CDR3 in DNA: TGTGCCAGCAGCGTAGGCCCGGGGACAGGGAATTACAATGAGCAGTTCTTC. It is translated as CASSVGPGTGNYNEQFF.

The rearrangement joins TRBV12-3 or TRBV12-4 to TRBJ1-6; D is unresolved. V was shortened by 3 bases and J by 5 bases, with 11 bases between the two germline ends. The CDR3 is made up of 15 amino acids. CDR3 bases: TGTGCCAGCAGTTTCGGGGTTGTCAATAATTCACCCCTCCACTTT. This encodes CASSFGVVNNSPLHF.

The chain recombines TRBV29-1 with TRBJ2-1; possibly TRBD2 for D (6 bases). V was clipped by 4 bases and J by 1 base, with 11 bases between them. The CDR3 sequence is 14 residues long. Germline loops: CDR1 SQVTM, CDR2 ANQGSEA. In DNA form, the CDR3 reads TGCAGCGTTGCCCCACGGGAGTCCTACAATGAGCAGTTCTTC. It yields the protein CSVAPRESYNEQFF.

This clonotype has more than one count but fewer than ten. V usage is TRBV28 and J usage is TRBJ1-2; 9 bases are shared with TRBD1. With V trimmed by 5 bases and J by 8 bases, 12 bases remained unmatched. The CDR3 consists of 15 residues. Germline values: CDR1 MDHEN, CDR2 SYDVKM. The CDR3 sequence: CASSPRDRAGGGYTF. The CDR3 coding sequence is TGTGCCAGCAGTCCTCGGGACAGGGCCGGGGGGGGCTACACCTTC.

This clonotype occurred many times. The rearrangement joins TRBV20-1 to TRBJ2-4, with 8 bases fitting TRBD1. The V gene's germline CDR1 is DFQATT and CDR2 SNEGSKA (reference sequence). The CDR3 has 14 residues. V was clipped by 6 bases and J by 0 bases; unmatched bases: 4. This CDR3 is CSADRGSAKNIQYF. The CDR3 DNA is TGCAGTGCCGACAGGGGATCAGCCAAAAACATTCAGTACTTC.

This chain links TRBV7-8 with TRBJ2-4, with 11 positions matching TRBD1. V lost 5 bases and J lost 2; bases outside the gene matches: 8. Looked up from germline, CDR1 is SGHVS and CDR2 is FQNEAQ. The CDR3 is 17 residues long. CDR3 bases: TGTGCCAGCAGCCCCCCCCGGGACAGGGGGACCAAAAACATTCAGTACTTC. It encodes CASSPPRDRGTKNIQYF.

This clonotype occurred a few times. The chain employs TRBV27 and TRBJ2-2; 12 nucleotides line up with TRBD2. Germline V gene data show CDR1 as MNHEY and CDR2 as SMNVEV (reference sequence). Germline trimming cut 5 bases from V and 4 bases from J; bases unmatched to any gene: 5. This CDR3 is 16 amino acids long. CDR3 nucleotide sequence: TGTGCCAGCAGTCCCCTAGCGGGGGGGCCCACCGGGGAGCTGTTTTTT. Protein sequence: CASSPLAGGPTGELFF.

CDR3 region: CSALPAQGSSYNSPLHF. The CDR3 DNA reads TGCAGTGCTCTACCGGCTCAGGGGAGCTCCTATAATTCACCCCTCCACTTT. The chain is built from TRBV20-1 and TRBJ1-6, with D perhaps TRBD1 (6 bases). Germline values: CDR1 DFQATT, CDR2 SNEGSKA (reference sequence). The CDR3 loop spans 17 amino acids. Between the trimmed V and J ends, which lost 5 bases and 0 bases, there was a span of 17 bases.

This clonotype has only a few counts. Germline is not matched at one junction end, which may reflect a read error. The rearrangement joins TRBV7-7 to TRBJ2-7; TRBD2 agrees at 13 bases. The germline V gene has CDR1 SSHAT and CDR2 FNYEAQ (reference sequence). CDR3 length: 18 amino acids. CDR3 sequence (DNA): TGTGCTAGCAGCCCCAAGACTAGCGGGGGGAAGGGGACCTACGAGCAGTACTTC. Amino acid sequence: CASSPKTSGGKGTYEQYF.

This clonotype has at least ten counts. The chain carries TRBV11-2 and TRBJ2-3; 7 nucleotides line up with TRBD2. V shed 5 bases and J 0 bases; nucleotides not matched to a gene: 2. The CDR3 spans 14 residues. Germline CDR1 reads SGHAT; CDR2 reads FQNNGV. CDR3 protein: CASSRGESTDTQYF. CDR3 DNA: TGTGCCAGCAGCCGGGGGGAGAGCACAGATACGCAGTATTTT.

This clonotype was seen a few times. The chain has TRBV20-1 and TRBJ2-1; D gene uncertain. CDR3 length: 14 amino acids. Per the germline V gene, CDR1 is DFQATT and CDR2 is SNEGSKA (reference sequence). Between the trimmed V and J ends, which lost 5 bases and 3 bases, there was a span of 14 bases. CDR3 nucleotide sequence: TGCAGTGCTGACCCCCGCAAGGACTACAATGAGCAGTTCTTC. Amino acids: CSADPRKDYNEQFF.

The rearrangement links TRBV20-1 to TRBJ2-3; either TRBD1 or TRBD2 may supply D (5 bases each). Trimming cost V 0 bases and J 1 base, with 14 bases left between them. The CDR3 covers 16 residues. Germline values: CDR1 DFQATT, CDR2 SNEGSKA (reference sequence). As DNA, the CDR3 is TGCAGTGCTAGAGATTCGTCGGGGCTCGGCACAGATACGCAGTATTTT. Amino acids: CSARDSSGLGTDTQYF.